The 13 T cell receptor beta chains below all came from one sample that was sequenced in a study of T cell responses to AZD1222 COVID-19 vaccine. The table came from immunoSEQ multiplex PCR; TCRdb's copy has only in-frame clones and leaves some out. The sample holds 250,000 to 300,000 clones, around 93% seen once. The sample was peripheral blood, taken 28 days after the second AZD1222 dose. These receptors were taken from an adult who received the AZD1222 COVID-19 vaccine.

This clone is a singleton in its sample. The genes are TRBV7-3 and TRBJ2-1; D remains ambiguous. Germline V gene data show CDR1 as SGHTA and CDR2 as FQGTGA. The CDR3 has 11 residues. The V end lost 5 bases, the J end lost 3 bases, and 2 bases lay between the germline ends. The CDR3 protein is CASSNYNEQFF. DNA of the CDR3: TGTGCCAGCAGCAACTACAATGAGCAGTTCTTC.

There are a few counts of this clone. The chain recombines TRBV6-5 with TRBJ1-4; D gene unclear. Trimming removed 6 bases from V and 5 bases from J, with 16 bases in between. The CDR3 runs 15 residues. Germline V gives CDR1 MNHEY, CDR2 SVGAGI. The CDR3 is CASRILSTSNEKLFF. CDR3 nucleotides: TGTGCCAGCAGGATTCTCAGCACATCGAATGAAAAACTGTTTTTT.

The V call is TRBV7-2, the J call TRBJ2-5, with D tentatively TRBD2 (6 bases). With 5 bases removed from V and 11 bases from J, the gap between germline ends came to 12 bases. Germline CDR1 is SGHTA and CDR2 is FQGNSA. The CDR3 covers 11 residues. Written as DNA, the CDR3 is TGTGCCAGCAGCCTAAGGCTAGCGCAGTACTTC. This sequence encodes CASSLRLAQYF.

The CDR3 coding sequence is TGTGCCAGCAGTGCGGGGGAGGGAGAGCAGTACTTC. Encoded protein: CASSAGEGEQYF. The V and J genes are TRBV2 and TRBJ2-7; the match to TRBD2 covers 7 bases. The CDR3 contains 12 residues. Germline lookup yields CDR1 SNHLY and CDR2 FYNNEI. Trimming took 4 bases from V and 7 from J; bases not matched to a gene: 4.

This chain uses TRBV27 with TRBJ2-7, with TRBD2 matching 11 bases. This CDR3 spans 16 amino acids. Trimming removed 5 bases from V and 3 bases from J; junction bases left unmatched: 9. Per the germline V gene, CDR1 is MNHEY and CDR2 is SMNVEV (reference sequence). CDR3 sequence (DNA): TGTGCCAGCAGTCGTATCCAACTAGCGGGAGTCTACGAGCAGTACTTC. Translated: CASSRIQLAGVYEQYF.

This clone was detected only once. The chain recombines TRBV2 with TRBJ1-1; possibly TRBD1 for D (6 bases). Germline CDR1 is SNHLY and CDR2 is FYNNEI. V was pared by 3 bases and J by 4 bases, with 12 bases between. The CDR3 length is 14 residues. CDR3 sequence: CASSDRTGITEAFF. The CDR3 coding sequence is TGTGCCAGCAGTGATAGAACAGGGATCACTGAAGCTTTCTTT. Combining the CDR3 with reference TRBV2 and TRBJ1-1 gives the whole variable domain EPEVTQTPSHQVTQMGQEVILRCVPISNHLYFYWYRQILGQKVEFLVSFYNNEISEKSEIFDDQFSVERPDGSNFTLKIRSTKLEDSAMYFCASSDRTGITEAFFGQGTRLTVV.

The CDR3 protein is CASSSQTPNQPQHF. Written as DNA, the CDR3 is TGTGCCAGCAGTTCCCAGACGCCCAATCAGCCCCAGCATTTT. The chain links TRBV6-2 or TRBV6-3 to TRBJ1-5; D gene unclear. Germline V gene lookup returns CDR1 MNHEY and CDR2 SVGEGT. Between the trimmed V and J ends, which lost 4 bases and 3 bases, there was a span of 10 bases. The CDR3 is 14 amino acids.

The V call is TRBV4-1, the J call TRBJ2-5, with D tentatively TRBD1 (5 bases). CDR1 and CDR2 from the germline V gene are MGHRA and YSYEKL. CDR3 length: 17 residues. Between the trimmed V and J ends, which lost 1 base and 5 bases, there was a span of 20 bases. CDR3 sequence (DNA): TGCGCCAGCAGCCAAGGACGTCCTGTCTGGGGCCCCGAGACCCAGTACTTC. It specifies CASSQGRPVWGPETQYF.

This clone showed up just once. The rearrangement uses TRBV19 and TRBJ2-7; tentative D call: TRBD1 (5 bases). V shed 7 bases and J shed 2 bases, with 18 bases lying between them. Germline lookup yields CDR1 LNHDA and CDR2 SQIVND (reference sequence). The CDR3 loop spans 15 amino acids. CDR3 sequence (DNA): TGTGCCAGTAAGAAAGGTCCAGGGCCTGCCTACGAGCAGTACTTC. This gives the protein CASKKGPGPAYEQYF.

V gene TRBV5-8 combines with J gene TRBJ2-3; 7 nucleotides match TRBD1. Trimming removed 2 bases from V and 6 bases from J; junction bases left unmatched: 9. Looked up from germline, CDR1 is SGHTS and CDR2 is YDEGEE. The CDR3 is 15 residues long. CDR3 region: CASSFRQGGFDTQYF. The CDR3 DNA reads TGTGCCAGCAGCTTCCGACAGGGCGGATTTGATACGCAGTATTTT.

The chain employs TRBV5-8 and TRBJ1-2; 7 bases align to TRBD1. The ends lost 0 bases at V and 5 bases at J; junction bases unmatched: 7. The CDR3 is made up of 15 amino acids. CDR1 is SGHTS and CDR2 is YDEGEE in the germline V gene. This CDR3 reads CASSLARGDFYGYTF. CDR3 in DNA: TGTGCCAGCAGCTTGGCCAGGGGGGATTTTTATGGCTACACCTTC.

V is TRBV7-2 and J is TRBJ1-1; no clear D gene. The germline V and J ends were trimmed by 3 bases and 4 bases, with 9 bases remaining between them. The CDR3 spans 13 residues. CDR1 SGHTA and CDR2 FQGNSA come from the germline V gene. This chain's CDR3 is CASSLSAGTEAFF. The DNA for the CDR3 is TGTGCCAGCAGCTTGTCGGCAGGCACTGAAGCTTTCTTT.

This clone has just one count. V gene TRBV5-1 combines with J gene TRBJ1-5, with 8 nucleotides matching TRBD1. V lost 1 base and J lost 9; bases outside the gene matches: 3. The germline CDR1 and CDR2 sequences are SGHRS and YFSETQ. The CDR3 is 13 residues long. Here the CDR3 reads CASSLTGGRPQHF. CDR3 in DNA: TGCGCCAGCAGCTTGACAGGGGGGAGGCCCCAGCATTTT.